This TCR beta chain was recovered during a study of human T cells and chemical hapten exposure. Each CDR3 protein is one row after TCRdb ran MiXCR on the RACE reads. The sample lists tens of thousands of distinct CDR3 sequences, 8% to 10% occurring once. A few counts support this clonotype. No antigen is known for it. Time point indicated: pre-sensitization, week 0. Sample treatment: therapeutic diphenylcyclopropenone sensitization with weekly scalp DPC. Each donor was an alopecia patient between 18 and 70 years of age who qualified for DPC. Study outcomes and limitations: Once DPC sensitization occurred, TCRs above 1 in 1000 frequency showed no change.

The junction had 11 bases not matched to a gene; V was cut back by 0 bases and J by 4 bases. Germline lookup yields CDR1 LGHDT and CDR2 YNNKEL (reference sequence). CDR3 length equals 17 residues. The chain employs TRBV3-1 and TRBJ1-2; 7 positions agree with TRBD1. This TCR derives from a woman aged 40 to 55 with alopecia areata. Some clones in this sample may be carry-over from other donors' samples. Source: whole blood, taken in connection with sensitization to the hapten diphenylcyclopropenone (DPC). CDR3 in DNA: TGTGCCAGCAGCCAAGATGGGGGGGACAGACCACCCTATGGCTACACCTTC. This translates into CASSQDGGDRPPYGYTF. The full variable domain, in which reference TRBV3-1 and TRBJ1-2 provide the parts outside the CDR3, is DTAVSQTPKYLVTQMGNDKSIKCEQNLGHDTMYWYKQDSKKFLKIMFSYNNKELIINETVPNRFSPKSPDKAHLNLHINSLELGDSAVYFCASSQDGGDRPPYGYTFGSGTRLTVV.